This is a list of T cell receptor beta chains from one sample in a study of T cell changes during pregnancy in multiple sclerosis. Clones were sequenced by immunoSEQ multiplex PCR, and TCRdb holds only the in-frame ones, with some missing. In the table there are approximately 37,000 clones, about 92% of which are singletons. This specimen consisted of CD4+ T cells from peripheral blood mononuclear cells, obtained in the third trimester of pregnancy. All receptors come from a female donor with multiple sclerosis, enrolled in a pregnancy study. Both conserved end residues are part of each CDR3. D genes are given only for firm matches. A clone size is listed for some rows: how often the clone was seen (once, few, many), or a class if it is expanded.

abundance,d_gene,v_gene,j_gene,CDR3nt,CDR3aa
NA,NA,TRBV2,TRBJ2-5,TGTGCCAGCAGTGAGGCTAGCAGAGAGACCCAGTACTTC,CASSEASRETQYF
NA,NA,TRBV7-2,TRBJ1-6,TGTGCCAGCAGCAACAAACAGGGCACGGGTTCTATTTCACCCCTCCACTTT,CASSNKQGTGSISPLHF
NA,TRBD1,TRBV7-2,TRBJ1-1,TGTGCCAGCAGCAAGATGAAGGGGGCAGTCACTGAAGCTTTCTTT,CASSKMKGAVTEAFF
once,TRBD2,TRBV7-2,TRBJ2-5,TGTGCCAGCAGCTCCGGACTAGCGGGGGGGGAGCGCCTCAAAGAGACCCAGTACTTC,CASSSGLAGGERLKETQYF
once,NA,TRBV9,TRBJ2-1,TGTGCCAGCAGCGTAGGATCACTAGCTCACAATGAGCAGTTCTTC,CASSVGSLAHNEQFF
NA,TRBD1,TRBV4-3,TRBJ2-7,TGCGCCAGCAGCCAAGAGTGGACAGGGACCCACGAGCAGTACTTC,CASSQEWTGTHEQYF
NA,TRBD1,TRBV18,TRBJ2-7,TGTGCCAGCTCACCCGCCGGGACAGGGCGCGAGCAGTACTTC,CASSPAGTGREQYF
NA,NA,TRBV15,TRBJ1-2,TGTGCCACCAGCAGAGGGGGACTAAACTATGGCTACACCTTC,CATSRGGLNYGYTF
once,TRBD1,TRBV4-1,TRBJ1-3,TGCGCCAGCAGCCAACAGGCGGCTCAGGGGGCAGTGGCTGGAAACACCATATATTTT,CASSQQAAQGAVAGNTIYF
NA,NA,TRBV6-1,TRBJ1-5,TGTGCCAGCAGTGAGGTCGTGAGGGGGAATCAGCCCCAGCATTTT,CASSEVVRGNQPQHF
NA,NA,TRBV18,TRBJ1-6,TGTGCCAGCTCACCGAGACAGGATTCACCCCTCCACTTT,CASSPRQDSPLHF
NA,TRBD1,TRBV2,TRBJ2-7,TGTGCCAGCACCCGGGACAGGGGGCCCTACGAGCAGTACTTC,CASTRDRGPYEQYF
NA,TRBD1,TRBV5-4,TRBJ1-6,TGTGCCAGCAGCTTGCGGACAGGGAAAAATTCACCCCTCCACTTT,CASSLRTGKNSPLHF
NA,TRBD2,TRBV2,TRBJ2-1,TGTGCCAGCAGTGGGGCCCCGGGAGGTTCCTACAATGAGCAGTTCTTC,CASSGAPGGSYNEQFF
NA,NA,TRBV2,TRBJ2-2,TGTGCCAGCAGCGGACTATTGAGGGCCCCGACCTCCGGGGAGCTGTTTTTT,CASSGLLRAPTSGELFF
NA,NA,TRBV6-5,TRBJ1-1,TGTGCCAGCAGTTACCACCGCGCGGGTAAGACTGAAGCTTTCTTT,CASSYHRAGKTEAFF
NA,NA,TRBV11-2,TRBJ1-4,TGTGCCAGCAGCCCTACCGGCAGGGTAATAGGAAAACTGTTTTTT,CASSPTGRVIGKLFF
NA,TRBD2,TRBV10-1,TRBJ2-5,TGCGCCAGCAGTGAGACCATAAGCGGGAGGGCCGGAGAGACCCAGTACTTC,CASSETISGRAGETQYF
NA,TRBD1,TRBV7-9,TRBJ2-7,TGTGCCAGCAGCTCGGGGACAGGGCAACGCGGAGCGCAGTACTTC,CASSSGTGQRGAQYF
NA,NA,TRBV25-1,TRBJ2-3,TGTGCCAGCAGTGTCACTAGCTCCACAGATACGCAGTATTTT,CASSVTSSTDTQYF
NA,TRBD1,TRBV5-1,TRBJ1-1,TGCGCCAGCACCCCGGGACAGGGTGTTGAAGCTTTCTTT,CASTPGQGVEAFF
NA,TRBD1,TRBV11-2,TRBJ2-7,TGTGCCAGCAGTTCCCCGACAGGGGCTCCCTCCTACGAGCAGTACTTC,CASSSPTGAPSYEQYF
NA,NA,TRBV6-1,TRBJ2-1,TGTGCCAGCAGTGAAAGGGAGAGGGTACCCTACAATGAGCAGTTCTTC,CASSERERVPYNEQFF
NA,TRBD1,TRBV28,TRBJ2-6,TGTGCCAGCATGGGACAGGGCGACTCTGGGGCCAACGTCCTGACTTTC,CASMGQGDSGANVLTF
NA,TRBD2,TRBV7-8,TRBJ2-7,TGTGCCAGCAGTGGACTAGCGGGGGGCTACGAGCAGTACTTC,CASSGLAGGYEQYF
NA,TRBD1,TRBV18,TRBJ1-1,TGTGCCAGCTCACAGGACAGGGGCGAGACTGAAGCTTTCTTT,CASSQDRGETEAFF
NA,TRBD1,TRBV7-9,TRBJ1-1,TGTGCCAGCAGCTTCCCCTTTAAGGACAGGGGGCTCGGCACTGAAGCTTTCTTT,CASSFPFKDRGLGTEAFF
NA,TRBD2,TRBV7-3,TRBJ2-3,TGTGCCAGCAGCCTGGGACTAAGCGCAGATACGCAGTATTTT,CASSLGLSADTQYF
NA,TRBD1,TRBV7-2,TRBJ2-2,TGTGCCAGCAGCTACAGGGGCACCGGGGAGCTGTTTTTT,CASSYRGTGELFF
once,NA,TRBV7-2,TRBJ2-1,TGTGCCAGCAGCTCCCAGCAGGTGAGTGAGCAGTTCTTC,CASSSQQVSEQFF
NA,NA,TRBV7-2,TRBJ2-2,TGTGCCAGCAGCGTTAAGACTACGGACACCGGGGAGCTGTTTTTT,CASSVKTTDTGELFF
NA,TRBD1,TRBV7-3,TRBJ1-2,TGTGCCAGCAGCTCGGGGGCGACAGGGGGTGGCTACACCTTC,CASSSGATGGGYTF
NA,NA,TRBV19,TRBJ2-7,TGTGCCAGTAGTACTTCTGACAGAGGAGAGCAGTACTTC,CASSTSDRGEQYF
NA,NA,TRBV7-2,TRBJ2-5,TGTGCCAGCAGCTTAGTTATCGGATTCGGGTTGGGGCGGCAAGAGACCCAGTACTTC,CASSLVIGFGLGRQETQYF
once,NA,TRBV10-3,TRBJ2-7,TGTGCCATCAGTTCCAGCGAACGATTAACGTCCGAGCAGTACTTC,CAISSSERLTSEQYF
NA,TRBD2,TRBV27,TRBJ2-3,TGTGCCAGCGCCTTAGGGTCGGGCGGGAGTTTGGCAGATACGCAGTATTTT,CASALGSGGSLADTQYF
NA,NA,TRBV13,TRBJ2-3,TGTGCCAGCAGCGTAACCCGGACAGTTAGCACAGATACGCAGTATTTT,CASSVTRTVSTDTQYF
NA,NA,TRBV7-9,TRBJ2-7,TGTGCCAGCAGCCCGACTACAGGGAACTACGAGCAGTACTTC,CASSPTTGNYEQYF
NA,NA,TRBV6-1,TRBJ2-7,TGTGCCACCTCGACAGGATTCTACGAGCAGTACTTC,CATSTGFYEQYF
once,NA,TRBV7-9,TRBJ2-1,TGTGCCAGCAGCTTAGGTGGGGCAGGGCTCGATGAGCAGTTCTTC,CASSLGGAGLDEQFF
NA,TRBD1,TRBV28,TRBJ1-1,TGTGCCAGCAGTTTATTTAACAGGGGGCAGACTGAAGCTTTCTTT,CASSLFNRGQTEAFF
NA,TRBD1,TRBV4-1,TRBJ2-3,TGCGCCAGCAGCCGCCCGGACAGGGAGACAGATACGCAGTATTTT,CASSRPDRETDTQYF
NA,TRBD1,TRBV5-5,TRBJ1-4,TGTGCCAGCAGCAGACAGGGGGCCACTAATGAAAAACTGTTTTTT,CASSRQGATNEKLFF
NA,TRBD2,TRBV5-1,TRBJ2-3,TGCGCCAGCAGCTCCACTACTAGCGGGCACACAGATACGCAGTATTTT,CASSSTTSGHTDTQYF
NA,TRBD1,TRBV9,TRBJ1-1,TGTGCCAGCAGCGACCCCGGGACAGGGACTGAAGCTTTCTTT,CASSDPGTGTEAFF
NA,NA,TRBV4-3,TRBJ2-5,TGCGCCAGCAGCCAAGACCCAGGAGGAGAAGAGACCCAGTACTTC,CASSQDPGGEETQYF
NA,NA,TRBV25-1,TRBJ2-7,TGTGCCAGCAGTGAAGAAGGCGGTCAGGGGGGACCCTACGAGCAGTACTTC,CASSEEGGQGGPYEQYF
NA,TRBD2,TRBV11-2,TRBJ2-7,TGTGCCAGCAGCCTGTCAAGGGGAGGGGAGGGAACTTACGAGCAGTACTTC,CASSLSRGGEGTYEQYF
NA,TRBD2,TRBV11-2,TRBJ2-1,TGTGCCAGCAGACCACTAGCGGACCAATACAATGAGCAGTTCTTC,CASRPLADQYNEQFF
NA,NA,TRBV7-3,TRBJ2-3,TGTGCCAGCAGCCTCCGAAAACTCACAGATACGCAGTATTTT,CASSLRKLTDTQYF
NA,NA,TRBV6-5,TRBJ1-6,TGTGCCAGCAGTTACTCGGGAGCATATTCACCCCTCCACTTT,CASSYSGAYSPLHF
NA,NA,TRBV2,TRBJ2-5,TGTGCCAGCAGTGAAGGCAGGGGAGAGACCCAGTACTTC,CASSEGRGETQYF
NA,NA,TRBV28,TRBJ1-3,TGTGCCAGCAGTTTACCTGGGGCCAGAAACACCATATATTTT,CASSLPGARNTIYF
NA,NA,TRBV19,TRBJ2-2,TGTGCCAGTAGTAGGGGCCCAACCGGGGAGCTGTTTTTT,CASSRGPTGELFF
NA,NA,TRBV10-3,TRBJ2-7,TGTGCCATCAGTGAAGGTGGGAGCTGGTCCTACGAGCAGTACTTC,CAISEGGSWSYEQYF